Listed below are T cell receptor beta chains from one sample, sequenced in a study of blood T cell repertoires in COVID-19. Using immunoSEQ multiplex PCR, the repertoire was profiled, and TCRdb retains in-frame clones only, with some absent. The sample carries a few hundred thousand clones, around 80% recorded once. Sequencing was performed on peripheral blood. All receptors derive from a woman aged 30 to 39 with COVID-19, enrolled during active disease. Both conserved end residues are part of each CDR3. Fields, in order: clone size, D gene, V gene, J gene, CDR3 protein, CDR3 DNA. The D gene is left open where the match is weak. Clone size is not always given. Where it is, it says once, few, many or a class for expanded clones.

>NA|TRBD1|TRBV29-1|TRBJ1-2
CSVSPGQGYGYTF
TGCAGCGTCTCACCTGGACAGGGCTATGGCTACACCTTC
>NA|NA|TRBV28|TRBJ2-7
CASSFPGPYEQYF
TGTGCCAGCAGTTTCCCAGGCCCCTACGAGCAGTACTTC
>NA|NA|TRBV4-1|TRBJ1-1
CASSQGEGTEAFF
TGCGCCAGCAGCCAGGGTGAGGGCACTGAAGCTTTCTTT
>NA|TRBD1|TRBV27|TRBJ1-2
CASSLSTGGNYGYTF
TGTGCCAGCAGTTTATCGACAGGGGGAAACTATGGCTACACCTTC
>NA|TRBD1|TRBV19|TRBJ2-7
CASSNRDSSYEQYF
TGTGCCAGTAGTAACCGGGACAGCTCCTACGAGCAGTACTTC
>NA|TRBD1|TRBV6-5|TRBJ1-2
CASSSRQGYGYTF
TGTGCCAGCAGTTCCAGACAGGGTTATGGCTACACCTTC
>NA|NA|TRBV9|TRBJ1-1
CASSVLGTEAFF
TGTGCCAGCAGCGTACTCGGCACTGAAGCTTTCTTT
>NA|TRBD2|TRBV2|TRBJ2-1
CASRDGTSAEQFF
TGTGCCAGCAGGGACGGGACTAGCGCTGAGCAGTTCTTC
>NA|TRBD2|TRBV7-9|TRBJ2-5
CASSLTAGGQETQYF
TGTGCCAGCAGCTTAACAGCGGGGGGACAAGAGACCCAGTACTTC
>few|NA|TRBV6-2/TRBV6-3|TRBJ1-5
CASSYRGFKNQPQHF
TGTGCCAGCAGTTACAGGGGTTTTAAAAATCAGCCCCAGCATTTT
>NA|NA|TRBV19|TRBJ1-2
CASSIDRGIGIDYGYTF
TGTGCCAGTAGTATAGATAGAGGCATCGGGATAGACTATGGCTACACCTTC
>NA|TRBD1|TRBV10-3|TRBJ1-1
CAIRMTGGNTEAFF
TGTGCCATCAGGATGACAGGGGGGAACACTGAAGCTTTCTTT
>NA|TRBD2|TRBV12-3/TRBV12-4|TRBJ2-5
CASGRAGETQYF
TGTGCCAGCGGGAGGGCCGGGGAGACCCAGTACTTC
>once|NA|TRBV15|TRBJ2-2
CATREQGIGTGELFF
TGTGCCACCCGAGAGCAGGGAATTGGCACCGGGGAGCTGTTTTTT
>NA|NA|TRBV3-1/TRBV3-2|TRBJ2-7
CASSQGIGQSYEQYF
TGTGCCAGCAGCCAAGGTATAGGACAGTCCTACGAGCAGTACTTC
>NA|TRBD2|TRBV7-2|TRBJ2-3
CASSSARLAGTDTQYF
TGTGCCAGCAGCTCCGCAAGGCTAGCGGGCACAGATACGCAGTATTTT
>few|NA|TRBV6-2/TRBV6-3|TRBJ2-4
CASSSPHRIAKNIQYF
TGTGCCAGCAGTTCGCCTCACAGAATAGCCAAAAACATTCAGTACTTC
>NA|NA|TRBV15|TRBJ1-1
CATSRDSGGGTEAFF
TGTGCCACCAGCAGAGATTCCGGGGGAGGGACTGAAGCTTTCTTT
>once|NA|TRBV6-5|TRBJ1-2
CASSYGDGYTF
TGTGCCAGCAGTTACGGAGATGGCTACACCTTC
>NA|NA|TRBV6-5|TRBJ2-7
CASSTRGAGEQYF
TGTGCCAGCAGCACCAGGGGTGCGGGCGAGCAGTACTTC
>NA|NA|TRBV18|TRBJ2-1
CASSPGGSRIYNEQFF
TGTGCCAGCTCACCAGGGGGGTCCCGCATCTACAATGAGCAGTTCTTC
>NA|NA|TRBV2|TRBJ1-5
CASSSQGLNQPQHF
TGTGCCAGCAGTTCCCAGGGACTCAATCAGCCCCAGCATTTT
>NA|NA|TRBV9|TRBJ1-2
CASSVGQGYGYTF
TGTGCCAGCAGCGTAGGTCAGGGGTATGGCTACACCTTC
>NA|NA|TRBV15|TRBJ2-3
CATSRDSHRVPDTQYF
TGTGCCACCAGCAGAGATTCCCACAGGGTCCCCGATACGCAGTATTTT
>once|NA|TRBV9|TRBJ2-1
CASSVAEAEQFF
TGTGCCAGCAGCGTAGCTGAAGCTGAGCAGTTCTTC
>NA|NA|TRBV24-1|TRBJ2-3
CATSRASADTQYF
TGTGCCACCAGCAGGGCCAGCGCAGATACGCAGTATTTT
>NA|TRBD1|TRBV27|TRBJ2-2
CASSPSQGVVTGELFF
TGTGCCAGCAGTCCCTCACAGGGGGTAGTCACCGGGGAGCTGTTTTTT
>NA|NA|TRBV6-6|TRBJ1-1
CASRYRGSAEAFF
TGTGCCAGCAGATATAGGGGGAGCGCTGAAGCTTTCTTT